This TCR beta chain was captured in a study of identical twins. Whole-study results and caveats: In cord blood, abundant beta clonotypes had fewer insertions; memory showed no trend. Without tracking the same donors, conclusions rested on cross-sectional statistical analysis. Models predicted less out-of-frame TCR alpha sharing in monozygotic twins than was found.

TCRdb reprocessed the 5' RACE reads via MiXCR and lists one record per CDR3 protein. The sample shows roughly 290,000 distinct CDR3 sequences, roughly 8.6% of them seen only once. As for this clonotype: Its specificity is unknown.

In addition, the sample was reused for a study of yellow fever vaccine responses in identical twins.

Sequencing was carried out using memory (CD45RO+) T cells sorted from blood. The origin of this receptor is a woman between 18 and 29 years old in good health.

In nucleotides, the CDR3 is TGTGCCAGCAGCCAAAGGTCCCCGGGGGCTTCCGGGGAGCTGTTTTTT. It codes for CASSQRSPGASGELFF. The chain recombines TRBV3-1 with TRBJ2-2; D tentatively fits TRBD1 or TRBD2 (6 bases each). Germline CDR1 LGHDT, CDR2 YNNKEL (reference sequence). The CDR3 sequence is 16 residues long. The V gene lost 2 bases and the J gene lost 6 bases, with 16 bases spanning the gap.